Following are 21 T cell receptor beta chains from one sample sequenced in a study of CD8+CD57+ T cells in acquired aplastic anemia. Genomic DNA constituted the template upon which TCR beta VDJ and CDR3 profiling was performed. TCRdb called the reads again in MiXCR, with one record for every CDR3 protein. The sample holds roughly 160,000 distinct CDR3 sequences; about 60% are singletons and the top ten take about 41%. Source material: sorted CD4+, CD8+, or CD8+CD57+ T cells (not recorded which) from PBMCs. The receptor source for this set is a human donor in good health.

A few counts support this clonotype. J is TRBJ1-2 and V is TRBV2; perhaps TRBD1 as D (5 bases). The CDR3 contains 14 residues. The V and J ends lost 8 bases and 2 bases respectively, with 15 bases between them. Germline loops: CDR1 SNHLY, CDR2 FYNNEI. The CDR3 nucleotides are TGTGCCAGCGAGGGCCTTAGACAGAACTATGGCTACACCTTC. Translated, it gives CASEGLRQNYGYTF.

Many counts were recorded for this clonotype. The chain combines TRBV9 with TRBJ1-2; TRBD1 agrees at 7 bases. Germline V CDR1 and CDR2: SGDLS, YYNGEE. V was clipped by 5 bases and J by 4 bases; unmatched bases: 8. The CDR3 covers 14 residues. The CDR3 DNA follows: TGTGCCAGCAGGACACAGGGGAACAGCTATGGCTACACCTTC. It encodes CASRTQGNSYGYTF.

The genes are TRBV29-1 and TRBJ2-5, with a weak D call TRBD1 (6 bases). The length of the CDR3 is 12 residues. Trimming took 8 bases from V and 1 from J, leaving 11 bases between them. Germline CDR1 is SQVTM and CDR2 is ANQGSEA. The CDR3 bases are TGCAGCTCGCGGACAGCCCAAGAGACCCAGTACTTC. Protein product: CSSRTAQETQYF.

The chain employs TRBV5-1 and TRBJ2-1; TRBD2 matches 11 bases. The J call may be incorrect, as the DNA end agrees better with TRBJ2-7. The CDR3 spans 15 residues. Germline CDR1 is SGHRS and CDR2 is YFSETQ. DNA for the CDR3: TGCGCCAGCAGCCAACCGGGACTAGCGGAATACGAGCAGTACTTC. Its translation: CASSQPGLAEYEQYF.

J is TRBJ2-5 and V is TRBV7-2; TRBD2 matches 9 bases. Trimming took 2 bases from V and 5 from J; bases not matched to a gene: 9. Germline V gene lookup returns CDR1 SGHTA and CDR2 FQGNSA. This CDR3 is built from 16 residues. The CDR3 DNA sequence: TGTGCCAGCAGCTTAAGTGGCGGGAGGGCCGGGGAGACCCAGTACTTC. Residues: CASSLSGGRAGETQYF.

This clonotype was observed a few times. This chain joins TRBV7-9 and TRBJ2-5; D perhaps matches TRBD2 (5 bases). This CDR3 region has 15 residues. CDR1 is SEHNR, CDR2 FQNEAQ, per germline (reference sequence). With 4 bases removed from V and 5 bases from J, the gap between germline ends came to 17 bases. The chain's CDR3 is CASSYLTGFGETQYF. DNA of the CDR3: TGTGCCAGCAGCTACCTGACGGGGTTTGGGGAGACCCAGTACTTC. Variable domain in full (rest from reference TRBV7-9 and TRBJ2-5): DTGVSQNPRHKITKRGQNVTFRCDPISEHNRLYWYRQTLGQGPEFLTYFQNEAQLEKSRLLSDRFSAERPKGSFSTLEIQRTEQGDSAMYLCASSYLTGFGETQYFGPGTRLLVL.

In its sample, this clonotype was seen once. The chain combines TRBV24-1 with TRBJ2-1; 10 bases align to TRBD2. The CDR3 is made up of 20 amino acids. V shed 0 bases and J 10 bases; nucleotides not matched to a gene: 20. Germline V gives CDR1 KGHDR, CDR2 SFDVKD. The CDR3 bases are TGTGCCACCAGTGATTTGGTCCCGGAGCGGGAGGGCTCACTAGCGGGGGAGCAGTTCTTC. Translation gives CATSDLVPEREGSLAGEQFF.

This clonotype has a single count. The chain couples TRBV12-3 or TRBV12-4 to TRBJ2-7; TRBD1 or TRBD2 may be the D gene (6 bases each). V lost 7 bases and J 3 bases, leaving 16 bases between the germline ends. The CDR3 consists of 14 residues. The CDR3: CASTRGLILYEQYF. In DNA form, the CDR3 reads TGTGCCAGCACCAGGGGACTTATCCTCTACGAGCAGTACTTC.

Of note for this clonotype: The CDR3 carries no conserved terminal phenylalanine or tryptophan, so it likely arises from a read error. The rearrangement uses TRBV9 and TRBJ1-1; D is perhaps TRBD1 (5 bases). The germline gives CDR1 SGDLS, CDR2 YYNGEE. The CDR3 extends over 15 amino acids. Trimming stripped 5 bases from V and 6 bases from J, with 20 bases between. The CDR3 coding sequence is TGTGCCAGCAGTTACTCGAAGGCGGGGCATGCTGAAGCTTTCTCT. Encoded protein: CASSYSKAGHAEAFS.

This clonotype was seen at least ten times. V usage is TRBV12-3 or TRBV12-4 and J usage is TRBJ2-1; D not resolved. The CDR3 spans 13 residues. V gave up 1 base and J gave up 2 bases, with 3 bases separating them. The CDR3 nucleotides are TGTGCCAGCAGTTTAGTGGCCTACAATGAGCAGTTCTTC. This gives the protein CASSLVAYNEQFF.

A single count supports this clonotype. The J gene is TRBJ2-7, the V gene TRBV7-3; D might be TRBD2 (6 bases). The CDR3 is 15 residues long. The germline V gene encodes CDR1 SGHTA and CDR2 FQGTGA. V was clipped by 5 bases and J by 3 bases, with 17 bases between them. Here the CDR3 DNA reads TGTGCCAGCAGCGCCGGGACTTGGGGCAGCTACGAGCAGTACTTC. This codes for CASSAGTWGSYEQYF.

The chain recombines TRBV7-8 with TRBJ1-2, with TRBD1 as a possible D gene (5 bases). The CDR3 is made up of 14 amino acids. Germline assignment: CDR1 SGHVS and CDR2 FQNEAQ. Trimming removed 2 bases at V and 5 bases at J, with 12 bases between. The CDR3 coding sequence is TGTGCCAGCAGCTTAATGGGGCTCGAGTATGGCTACACCTTC. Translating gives CASSLMGLEYGYTF. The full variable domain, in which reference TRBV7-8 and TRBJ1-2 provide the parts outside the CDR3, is GAGVSQSPRYKVAKRGQDVALRCDPISGHVSLFWYQQALGQGPEFLTYFQNEAQLDKSGLPSDRFFAERPEGSVSTLKIQRTQQEDSAVYLCASSLMGLEYGYTFGSGTRLTVV.

This chain's CDR3 is CATSRTGRVEQYF. As DNA, the CDR3 is TGTGCCACTTCCCGGACAGGGAGGGTCGAGCAGTACTTC. The chain employs TRBV19 and TRBJ2-7; tentatively, D is TRBD1 (8 bases). Trimming took 10 bases from V and 6 from J, leaving 19 bases between them. The CDR3 runs to 13 residues. CDR1 is LNHDA and CDR2 is SQIVND in the germline V gene (reference sequence).

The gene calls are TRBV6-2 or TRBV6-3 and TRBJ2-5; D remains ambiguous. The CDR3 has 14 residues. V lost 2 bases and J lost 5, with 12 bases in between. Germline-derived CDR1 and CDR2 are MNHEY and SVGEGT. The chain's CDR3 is CASSYDGRRETQYF. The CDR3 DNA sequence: TGTGCCAGCAGTTACGACGGTCGACGGGAGACCCAGTACTTC.

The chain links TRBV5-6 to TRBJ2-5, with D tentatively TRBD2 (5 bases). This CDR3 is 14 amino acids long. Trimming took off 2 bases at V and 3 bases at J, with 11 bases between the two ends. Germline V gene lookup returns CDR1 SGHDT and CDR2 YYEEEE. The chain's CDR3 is CASSLGQREETQYF. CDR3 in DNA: TGTGCCAGCAGCTTAGGCCAGAGGGAAGAGACCCAGTACTTC.

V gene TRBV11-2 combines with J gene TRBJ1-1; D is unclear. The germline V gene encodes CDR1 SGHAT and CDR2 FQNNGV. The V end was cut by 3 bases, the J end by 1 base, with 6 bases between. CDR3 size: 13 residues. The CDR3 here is CASSFSGNTEAFF. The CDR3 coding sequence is TGTGCCAGCAGCTTTTCAGGGAACACTGAAGCTTTCTTT.

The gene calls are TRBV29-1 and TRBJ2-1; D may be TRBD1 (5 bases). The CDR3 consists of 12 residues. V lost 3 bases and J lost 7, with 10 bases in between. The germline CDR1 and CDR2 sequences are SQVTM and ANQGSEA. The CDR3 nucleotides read TGCAGCGTTGACCAGGGATGGAATGAGCAGTTCTTC. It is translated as CSVDQGWNEQFF.

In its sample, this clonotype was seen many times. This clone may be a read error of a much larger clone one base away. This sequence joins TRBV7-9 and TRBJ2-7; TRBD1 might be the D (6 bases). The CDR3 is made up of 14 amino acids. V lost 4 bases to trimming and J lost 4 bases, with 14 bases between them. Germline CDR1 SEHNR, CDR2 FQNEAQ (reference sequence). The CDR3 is CASSSQAGAYEQYF. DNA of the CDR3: TGTGCCAGCAGCTCGCAGGCAGGGGCGTACGAGCAGTACTTC.

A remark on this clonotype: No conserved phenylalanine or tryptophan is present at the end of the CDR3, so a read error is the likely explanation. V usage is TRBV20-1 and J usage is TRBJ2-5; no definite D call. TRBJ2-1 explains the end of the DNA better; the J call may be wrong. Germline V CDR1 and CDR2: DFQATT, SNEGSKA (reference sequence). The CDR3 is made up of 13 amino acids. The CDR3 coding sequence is TGCAGTGCTAGATCGGACGTATTCGGCGGGCAGTTCCTC. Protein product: CSARSDVFGGQFL.

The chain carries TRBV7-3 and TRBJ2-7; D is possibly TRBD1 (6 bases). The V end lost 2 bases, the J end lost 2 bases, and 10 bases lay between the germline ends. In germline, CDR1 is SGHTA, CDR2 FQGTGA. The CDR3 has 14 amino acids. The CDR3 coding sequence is TGTGCCAGCAGCTTAGAAGGGGGTACCTACGAGCAGTACTTC. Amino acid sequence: CASSLEGGTYEQYF.

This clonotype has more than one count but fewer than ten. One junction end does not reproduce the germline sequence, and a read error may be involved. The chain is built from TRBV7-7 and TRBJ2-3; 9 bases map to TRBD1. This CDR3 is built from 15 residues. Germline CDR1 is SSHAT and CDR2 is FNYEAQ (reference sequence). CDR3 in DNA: TGTGCTAGCAGCCCGGGACAGGGCAGCACAGATACGCAGTATTTT. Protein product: CASSPGQGSTDTQYF.